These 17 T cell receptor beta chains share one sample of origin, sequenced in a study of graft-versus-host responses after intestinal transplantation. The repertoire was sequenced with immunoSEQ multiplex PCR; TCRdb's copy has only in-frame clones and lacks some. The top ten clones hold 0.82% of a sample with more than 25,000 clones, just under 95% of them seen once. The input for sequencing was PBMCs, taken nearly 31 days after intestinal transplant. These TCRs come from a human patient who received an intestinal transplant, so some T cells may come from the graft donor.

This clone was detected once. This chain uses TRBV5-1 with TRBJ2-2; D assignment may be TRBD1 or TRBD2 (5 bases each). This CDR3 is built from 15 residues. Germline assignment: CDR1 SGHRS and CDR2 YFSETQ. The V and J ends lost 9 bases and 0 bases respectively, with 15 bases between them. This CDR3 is CATAPGPPNTGELFF. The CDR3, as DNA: TGCGCCACCGCGCCGGGACCCCCGAACACCGGGGAGCTGTTTTTT.

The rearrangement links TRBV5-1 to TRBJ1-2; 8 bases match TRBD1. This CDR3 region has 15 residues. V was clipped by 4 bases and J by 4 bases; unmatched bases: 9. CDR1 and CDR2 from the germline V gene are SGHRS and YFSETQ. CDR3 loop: CASSRDRGLGYGYTF. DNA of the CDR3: TGCGCCAGCAGCCGAGACAGGGGACTAGGCTATGGCTACACCTTC.

The CDR3 protein is CASSPGTSGSYNEQFF. The DNA of the CDR3 is TGTGCCAGCAGCCCAGGGACTAGCGGGAGTTACAATGAGCAGTTCTTC. The chain employs TRBV7-9 and TRBJ2-1, with 14 bases lining up with TRBD2. V lost 5 bases to trimming and J lost 4 bases; unmatched junction nucleotides: 4. The CDR3 consists of 16 residues. The germline CDR1 and CDR2 sequences are SEHNR and FQNEAQ (reference sequence).

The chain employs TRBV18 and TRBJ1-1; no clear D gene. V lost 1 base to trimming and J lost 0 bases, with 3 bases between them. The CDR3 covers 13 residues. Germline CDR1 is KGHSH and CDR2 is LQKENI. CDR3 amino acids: CASSPQMNTEAFF. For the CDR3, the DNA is TGTGCCAGCTCACCACAGATGAACACTGAAGCTTTCTTT.

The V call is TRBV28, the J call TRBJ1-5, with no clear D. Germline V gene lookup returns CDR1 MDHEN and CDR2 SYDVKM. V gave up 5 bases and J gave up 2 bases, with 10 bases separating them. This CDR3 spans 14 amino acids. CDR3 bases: TGTGCCAGCAGTCTCCTGTTTGGCAATCAGCCCCAGCATTTT. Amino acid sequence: CASSLLFGNQPQHF.

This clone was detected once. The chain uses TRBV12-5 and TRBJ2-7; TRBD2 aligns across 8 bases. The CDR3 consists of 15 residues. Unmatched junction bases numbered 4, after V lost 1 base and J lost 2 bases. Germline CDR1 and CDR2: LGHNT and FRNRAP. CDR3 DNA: TGTGCTAGTGGTTTGGAGCGGGGGACACCCTACGAGCAGTACTTC. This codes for CASGLERGTPYEQYF.

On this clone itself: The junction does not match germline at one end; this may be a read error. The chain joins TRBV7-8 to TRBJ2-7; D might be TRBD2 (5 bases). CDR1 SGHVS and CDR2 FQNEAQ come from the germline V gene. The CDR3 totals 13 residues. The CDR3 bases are TGTGCCAGCAACTTAGAGGGCCCTTTCGAGCAGTACTTC. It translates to CASNLEGPFEQYF.

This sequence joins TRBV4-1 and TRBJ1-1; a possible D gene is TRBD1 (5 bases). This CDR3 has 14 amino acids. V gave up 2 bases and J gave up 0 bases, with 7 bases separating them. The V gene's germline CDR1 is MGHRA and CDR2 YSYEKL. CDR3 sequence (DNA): TGCGCCAGCAGCCAAACACAGGTGAACACTGAAGCTTTCTTT. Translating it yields CASSQTQVNTEAFF.

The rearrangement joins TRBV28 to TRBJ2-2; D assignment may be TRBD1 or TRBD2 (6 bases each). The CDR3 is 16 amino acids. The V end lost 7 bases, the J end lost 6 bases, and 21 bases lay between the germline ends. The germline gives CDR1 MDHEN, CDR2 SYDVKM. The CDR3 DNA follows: TGTGCCAGCACTAATTCCCGGGGGACAATCCCCGGGGAGCTGTTTTTT. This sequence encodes CASTNSRGTIPGELFF.

CDR3: CASSSKAGGVQDTQYF. CDR3 in DNA: TGTGCCAGCAGCTCTAAAGCGGGGGGGGTCCAAGATACGCAGTATTTT. The chain combines TRBV5-4 with TRBJ2-3, with TRBD2 identical over 10 bases. CDR3 length equals 16 residues. The trim removed 3 bases at V and 5 bases at J, leaving 9 bases unmatched. CDR1 is SGHNT, CDR2 YYREEE, per germline (reference sequence). Supplemented by reference TRBV5-4 and TRBJ2-3, the full variable domain reads ETGVTQSPTHLIKTRGQQVTLRCSSQSGHNTVSWYQQALGQGPQFIFQYYREEENGRGNFPPRFSGLQFPNYSSELNVNALELDDSALYLCASSSKAGGVQDTQYFGPGTRLTVL.

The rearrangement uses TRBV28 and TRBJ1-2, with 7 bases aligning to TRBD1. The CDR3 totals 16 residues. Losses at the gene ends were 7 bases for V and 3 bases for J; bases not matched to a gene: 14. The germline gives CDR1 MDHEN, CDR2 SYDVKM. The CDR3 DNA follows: TGTGCCAGCAATGTTTGGGGAGAAACAGGGGACTATGGCTACACCTTC. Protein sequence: CASNVWGETGDYGYTF.

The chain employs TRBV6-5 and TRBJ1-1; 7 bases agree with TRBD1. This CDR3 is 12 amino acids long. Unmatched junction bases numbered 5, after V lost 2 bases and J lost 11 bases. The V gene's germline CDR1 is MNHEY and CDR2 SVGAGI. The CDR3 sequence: CASSYRGQGAFF. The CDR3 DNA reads TGTGCCAGCAGTTACAGGGGGCAGGGGGCTTTCTTT.

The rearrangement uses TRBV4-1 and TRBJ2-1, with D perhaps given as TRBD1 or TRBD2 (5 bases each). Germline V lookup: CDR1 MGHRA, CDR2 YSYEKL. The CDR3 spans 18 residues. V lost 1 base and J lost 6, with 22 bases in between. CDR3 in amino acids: CASSQGRRRTNFTNEQFF. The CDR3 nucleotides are TGCGCCAGCAGCCAAGGGAGGAGGAGGACAAATTTTACCAATGAGCAGTTCTTC.

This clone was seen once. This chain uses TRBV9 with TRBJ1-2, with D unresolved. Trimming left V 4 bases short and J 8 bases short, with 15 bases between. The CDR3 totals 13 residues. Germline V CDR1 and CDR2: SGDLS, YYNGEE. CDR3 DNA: TGTGCCAGCAGCTCCCTGGACGGTCGGGGCTACACCTTC. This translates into CASSSLDGRGYTF.

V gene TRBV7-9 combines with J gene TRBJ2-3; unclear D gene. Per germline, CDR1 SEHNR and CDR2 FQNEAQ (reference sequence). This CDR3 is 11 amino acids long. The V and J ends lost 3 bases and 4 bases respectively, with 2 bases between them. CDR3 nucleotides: TGTGCCAGCAGCTTGGCAGATACGCAGTATTTT. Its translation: CASSLADTQYF.

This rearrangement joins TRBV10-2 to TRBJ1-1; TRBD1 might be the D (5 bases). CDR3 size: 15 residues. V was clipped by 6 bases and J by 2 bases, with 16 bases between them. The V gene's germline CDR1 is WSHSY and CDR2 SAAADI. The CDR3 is CASRDPGVGNTEAFF. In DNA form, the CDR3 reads TGCGCCAGCAGAGACCCGGGGGTCGGCAACACTGAAGCTTTCTTT.

The CDR3, as DNA: TGTGCCAGCAGCATGTCCGGACAGCCCTGGGAGTTCTTC. As protein: CASSMSGQPWEFF. The chain is built from TRBV7-9 and TRBJ2-1, with a weak D call TRBD1 (6 bases). This CDR3 comprises 13 residues. Germline V CDR1 and CDR2: SEHNR, FQNEAQ (reference sequence). Trimming took off 5 bases at V and 14 bases at J, with 19 bases between the two ends.